The entry below describes one TCR beta chain. This specimen comes from a study of T cell responses to AZD1222 COVID-19 vaccine. TCRdb's copy holds only in-frame clones and misses some; the assay was immunoSEQ multiplex PCR. The sample records about 86,000 clones, over 85% being singletons. This CDR3 spans 14 amino acids. V gave up 2 bases and J gave up 8 bases, with 13 bases separating them. The germline V gene encodes CDR1 SGHDT and CDR2 YYEEEE. The chain employs TRBV5-6 and TRBJ1-4, with TRBD1 as a possible D gene (5 bases). Source: peripheral blood, taken on day 0 of AZD1222 vaccination. The sequence derives from an adult in good health. The CDR3 loop is CASSFYQGNEKLFF. Written as DNA, the CDR3 is TGTGCCAGCAGCTTTTATCAGGGAAACGAAAAACTGTTTTTT. Variable domain in full (rest from reference TRBV5-6 and TRBJ1-4): DAGVTQSPTHLIKTRGQQVTLRCSPKSGHDTVSWYQQALGQGPQFIFQYYEEEERQRGNFPDRFSGHQFPNYSSELNVNALLLGDSALYLCASSFYQGNEKLFFGSGTQLSVL.